Following are 14 T cell receptor beta chains from one sample sequenced in a study of breast tumors, draining lymph nodes, adjacent tissues. MiXCR, applied by TCRdb to the multiplex PCR reads, yields one record per CDR3 protein. The profile covers approximately 300,000 distinct CDR3 sequences, with over 30% appearing a single time and roughly 1.2% taken by the ten largest. Axillary draining lymph nodes of breast cancer patients supplied the node samples. Sequenced sample: axillary lymph node tissue. The receptors here all came from a female donor with breast cancer. Some clones in this sample may be carry-over from other donors' samples.

This clonotype occurred many times. The rearrangement links TRBV6-6 to TRBJ1-3, with no clear D. Germline V lookup: CDR1 MNHNY, CDR2 SVGAGI (reference sequence). V dropped 0 bases and J dropped 1 base, with 4 bases sitting between them. This CDR3 spans 14 amino acids. CDR3 amino acids: CASSYSNSGNTIYF. CDR3 nucleotide sequence: TGTGCCAGCAGTTACTCGAATTCTGGAAACACCATATATTTT.

The V gene is TRBV30, the J gene TRBJ2-7, with D possibly TRBD1 on 7 matching bases. This CDR3 region has 17 residues. Trimming left V 1 base short and J 3 bases short, with 22 bases between. Germline V gene sequence: CDR1 GTSNPN, CDR2 SVGIG (reference sequence). For the CDR3, the DNA is TGTGCCTGGAGTGGCCTGAGGGGGCAGGGAGGTTACTACGAGCAGTACTTC. Amino acid sequence: CAWSGLRGQGGYYEQYF.

In its sample, this clonotype was seen a few times. This chain joins TRBV7-9 and TRBJ1-1; D is undetermined. The germline V gene encodes CDR1 SEHNR and CDR2 FQNEAQ (reference sequence). Trimming took off 1 base at V and 2 bases at J, with 5 bases between the two ends. The CDR3 is made up of 13 amino acids. CDR3 in DNA: TGTGCCAGCAGCTTAGGAGACAACACTGAAGCTTTCTTT. Its translation: CASSLGDNTEAFF.

This clonotype was seen at least ten times. The chain links TRBV14 to TRBJ1-6; D unresolved. Germline-derived CDR1 and CDR2 are SGHDN and FVKESK. V lost 3 bases to trimming and J lost 6 bases, with 9 bases between them. The CDR3 runs 14 residues. CDR3 in DNA: TGTGCCAGCAGCCAGGATCTACGTAATTCACCCCTCCACTTT. It yields the protein CASSQDLRNSPLHF.

The chain employs TRBV11-3 and TRBJ1-5; TRBD1 aligns across 8 bases. From germline, CDR1 is SGHNT and CDR2 YENEEA. Trimming cost V 5 bases and J 10 bases; bases outside gene matches: 10. The CDR3 contains 14 residues. As DNA, the CDR3 is TGTGCCAGCAGCCCGGTTCAGGGGGCTTCACCCCAGCATTTT. It codes for CASSPVQGASPQHF.

On this clonotype itself: A much larger clone is a single base away; this may be a read error. This rearrangement joins TRBV12-3 or TRBV12-4 to TRBJ1-5; no clear D. CDR3 size: 16 residues. The DNA of the CDR3 is TGTGCCAGCGGTTTGCTTGCGCCGATTAGCAATCAGCCCCAGCATTTT. Residues: CASGLLAPISNQPQHF.

As for this clonotype: A single base separates this from a much larger clone, so it may be a read error. The chain employs TRBV12-3 or TRBV12-4 and TRBJ1-3; TRBD1 matches at 9 bases. The CDR3 extends over 16 amino acids. CDR3 loop: CASSRPGQGRRNIIYF. In DNA form, the CDR3 reads TGTGCCAGCAGTCGCCCGGGACAGGGTAGGAGAAACATCATATATTTT.

This clonotype was picked up many times. J is TRBJ2-5 and V is TRBV11-2; D may be TRBD1 (6 bases). Trimming took 5 bases from V and 1 from J, leaving 11 bases between them. The length of the CDR3 is 14 residues. Germline values: CDR1 SGHAT, CDR2 FQNNGV. The DNA of the CDR3 is TGTGCCAGCAGCCCTTGGACAGCCCAAGAGACCCAGTACTTC. This sequence encodes CASSPWTAQETQYF.

This clonotype was recorded once. This CDR3 reads CASSPPGRAGTYSNQPQHF. CDR3 nucleotides: TGTGCCAGCAGCCCCCCTGGGAGGGCGGGGACTTATAGCAATCAGCCCCAGCATTTT. V and J are TRBV7-9 and TRBJ1-5, with D possibly being TRBD1 (5 bases). Germline V gene data show CDR1 as SEHNR and CDR2 as FQNEAQ (reference sequence). Between the trimmed V and J ends, which lost 5 bases and 0 bases, there was a span of 23 bases. This CDR3 has 19 residues.

The J gene is TRBJ2-2, the V gene TRBV7-8; 7 bases line up with TRBD2. CDR1 SGHVS and CDR2 FQNEAQ come from the germline V gene. V shed 3 bases, J shed 4 bases, and the junction held 11 bases outside the gene matches. The CDR3 spans 17 residues. CDR3 sequence: CASSLGVLAEITGELFF. In DNA form, the CDR3 reads TGTGCCAGCAGCTTGGGGGTTCTAGCGGAAATCACCGGGGAGCTGTTTTTT. Full variable domain (rest looked up from reference TRBV7-8 and TRBJ2-2): GAGVSQSPRYKVAKRGQDVALRCDPISGHVSLFWYQQALGQGPEFLTYFQNEAQLDKSGLPSDRFFAERPEGSVSTLKIQRTQQEDSAVYLCASSLGVLAEITGELFFGEGSRLTVL.

The count of this clonotype is one. The junction differs from germline at one of its ends, possibly a read error. The rearrangement joins TRBV29-1 to TRBJ2-1; D not resolved. The CDR3 sequence is 15 residues long. Germline V gives CDR1 SQVTM, CDR2 ANQGSEA. The CDR3 here is CSAEGRPGVGNEQFF. CDR3 in DNA: TGCAGCGCTGAAGGACGGCCGGGCGTTGGGAATGAGCAGTTCTTC.

For this clonotype: This may be a read error, as it is one base from a much larger clone. The chain has TRBV20-1 and TRBJ2-1; tentatively, D is TRBD2 (6 bases). CDR3 length: 15 amino acids. Germline V gives CDR1 DFQATT, CDR2 SNEGSKA (reference sequence). In DNA, the CDR3 is TGCAGTGCTAGAGGGGGGGTTTGGAGAGACAATGCGCAGTTCTTC. Amino acid sequence: CSARGGVWRDNAQFF.

This chain connects TRBV7-9 to TRBJ2-5, with 10 bases that match TRBD2. With V trimmed by 5 bases and J by 3 bases, 12 bases remained unmatched. The CDR3 consists of 17 residues. CDR1 SEHNR and CDR2 FQNEAQ come from the germline V gene (reference sequence). DNA of the CDR3: TGTGCCAGCAGCCCGGGACTAGCGCAAGTCCACAAAGAGACCCAGTACTTC. This translates into CASSPGLAQVHKETQYF. The variable domain in full, with the rest retrieved from reference TRBV7-9 and TRBJ2-5, is DTGVSQNPRHKITKRGQNVTFRCDPISEHNRLYWYRQTLGQGPEFLTYFQNEAQLEKSRLLSDRFSAERPKGSFSTLEIQRTEQGDSAMYLCASSPGLAQVHKETQYFGPGTRLLVL.

About this clonotype itself: A much more abundant neighbour one base away suggests this may be a read error. The chain combines TRBV6-6 with TRBJ2-7; 7 bases are shared with TRBD1. The germline V gene encodes CDR1 MNHNY and CDR2 SVGAGI (reference sequence). The CDR3 contains 13 residues. The junction had 6 bases not matched to a gene; V was cut back by 6 bases and J by 4 bases. CDR3 protein: CASSPGQRYEQYF. The CDR3 DNA reads as TGTGCCAGCAGCCCGGGACAGAGATACGAGCAGTACTTC.